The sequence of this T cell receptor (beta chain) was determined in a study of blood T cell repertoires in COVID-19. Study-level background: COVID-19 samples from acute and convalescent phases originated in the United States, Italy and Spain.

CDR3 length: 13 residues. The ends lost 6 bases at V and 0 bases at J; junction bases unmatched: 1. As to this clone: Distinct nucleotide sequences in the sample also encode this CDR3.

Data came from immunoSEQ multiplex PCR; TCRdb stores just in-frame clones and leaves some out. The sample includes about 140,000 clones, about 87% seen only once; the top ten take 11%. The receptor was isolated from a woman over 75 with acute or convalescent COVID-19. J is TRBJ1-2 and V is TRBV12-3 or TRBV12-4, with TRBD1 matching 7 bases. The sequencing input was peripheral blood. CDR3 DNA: TGTGCCAGCAGCGGGACAGCTAACTATGGCTACACCTTC. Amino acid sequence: CASSGTANYGYTF.